This entry lists 32 T cell receptor beta chains sequenced from one sample in a study of Graves' ophthalmopathy and Graves' hyperthyroidism. The TCR beta CDR3 regions underwent amplification from RNA transcripts. An opening RT-PCR round employed HTBI primers and preceded a second-round multiplex PCR. MiXCR, applied by TCRdb to the multiplex PCR reads, yields one record per CDR3 protein. The sample shows roughly 500,000 distinct CDR3 sequences, approximately 14% of them seen only once. The sequenced sample consisted of blood. The receptors were gathered from a young woman with Graves' ophthalmopathy.

This clonotype was observed a few times. The CDR3 DNA is TGTGCCAGCAGCGGAAGACTAGCAGGGGTCGGAAACACCATATATTTT. This encodes CASSGRLAGVGNTIYF. The chain joins TRBV3-1 to TRBJ1-3; weak D call: TRBD1 (6 bases). Germline lookup yields CDR1 LGHDT and CDR2 YNNKEL (reference sequence). Deletions cut 5 bases from V and 4 bases from J, with 18 bases between. This CDR3 spans 16 amino acids.

This clonotype has ten or more counts. The chain combines TRBV27 with TRBJ2-5; 11 bases line up with TRBD2. The V gene end was trimmed by 4 bases and the J gene end by 5 bases; junction bases not matched to a gene: 9. The length of the CDR3 is 16 residues. Germline V gene sequence: CDR1 MNHEY, CDR2 SMNVEV (reference sequence). The CDR3 region is CASSYFSGGAAETQYF. CDR3 bases: TGTGCCAGCAGTTACTTTAGCGGGGGGGCGGCTGAGACCCAGTACTTC.

This clonotype came up many times. V is TRBV27 and J is TRBJ1-2; no clear D gene. CDR1 and CDR2 from the germline V gene are MNHEY and SMNVEV (reference sequence). The CDR3 is 13 amino acids. The V and J ends lost 6 bases and 4 bases respectively, with 12 bases between them. CDR3 sequence reads: CASRGGESYGYTF. Written as DNA, the CDR3 is TGTGCCAGCAGGGGTGGGGAAAGCTATGGCTACACCTTC.

This clonotype was detected many times. This chain joins TRBV5-1 and TRBJ2-2, with 10 bases lining up with TRBD1. CDR1 is SGHRS, CDR2 YFSETQ, per germline. The length of the CDR3 is 16 residues. V gave up 0 bases and J gave up 4 bases; unmatched junction bases: 3. CDR3 amino acids: CASSLDGQGGTGELFF. The DNA for the CDR3 is TGCGCCAGCAGCTTGGACGGACAGGGGGGCACCGGGGAGCTGTTTTTT.

The V call is TRBV28, the J call TRBJ1-2, with no clear D. Germline V gene lookup returns CDR1 MDHEN and CDR2 SYDVKM. The V end lost 2 bases, the J end lost 4 bases, and 11 bases lay between the germline ends. The CDR3 totals 14 residues. The CDR3 region has the DNA TGTGCCAGCAGTTTAAAGCCGGGGAGCTATGGCTACACCTTC. It encodes CASSLKPGSYGYTF.

This clonotype was seen ten or more times. The V and J genes are TRBV6-1 and TRBJ2-7, with TRBD2 as a possible D gene (6 bases). Germline-derived CDR1 and CDR2 are MNHNS and SASEGT. The germline V and J ends were trimmed by 2 bases and 0 bases, with 11 bases remaining between them. The CDR3 loop spans 15 amino acids. CDR3 region: CASSELADSSYEQYF. For the CDR3, the DNA is TGTGCCAGCAGTGAATTAGCGGATAGCTCCTACGAGCAGTACTTC.

This clonotype was seen at least ten times. CDR3 in amino acids: CASSLGSSFRGVSYEQYF. The DNA for the CDR3 is TGTGCCAGCAGCTTAGGATCTAGTTTTCGGGGGGTCTCCTACGAGCAGTACTTC. J is TRBJ2-7 and V is TRBV11-2; 7 bases match TRBD2. The V and J ends lost 1 base and 0 bases, in that order; junction bases with no gene match: 12. CDR1 and CDR2 (germline): SGHAT, FQNNGV. The CDR3 loop spans 18 amino acids. The complete variable domain, with remaining parts taken from reference TRBV11-2 and TRBJ2-7, reads EAGVAQSPRYKIIEKRQSVAFWCNPISGHATLYWYQQILGQGPKLLIQFQNNGVVDDSQLPKDRFSAERLKGVDSTLKIQPAKLEDSAVYLCASSLGSSFRGVSYEQYFGPGTRLTVT.

This clonotype was picked up many times. J is TRBJ1-1 and V is TRBV7-9; 12 bases are a match to TRBD1. The CDR3 has 13 residues. J lost 4 bases, V lost 11 bases, and 5 bases had no gene match. Germline CDR1 SEHNR, CDR2 FQNEAQ (reference sequence). In nucleotides, the CDR3 is TGTGCCGGGGACAGGGGGCGAGGCACTGAAGCTTTCTTT. Translating gives CAGDRGRGTEAFF. The full variable domain, its missing parts supplied by reference TRBV7-9 and TRBJ1-1, is DTGVSQNPRHKITKRGQNVTFRCDPISEHNRLYWYRQTLGQGPEFLTYFQNEAQLEKSRLLSDRFSAERPKGSFSTLEIQRTEQGDSAMYLCAGDRGRGTEAFFGQGTRLTVV.

This clonotype came up many times. This rearrangement joins TRBV6-5 to TRBJ1-1; TRBD1 is a possible D gene (5 bases). Germline CDR1 and CDR2: MNHEY and SVGAGI. Deletions cut 4 bases from V and 5 bases from J, with 11 bases between. The CDR3 totals 13 residues. This CDR3 reads CASSWWGGTEAFF. CDR3 DNA: TGTGCCAGCAGTTGGTGGGGGGGAACTGAAGCTTTCTTT.

This clonotype was found many times. This may come from a read error, since a much larger clone is one base off. CDR3 region: CASSQSPQETRYF. The CDR3 DNA reads TGTGCCAGCAGTCAATCCCCCCAAGAGACCCGGTACTTC. This sequence joins TRBV12-3 or TRBV12-4 and TRBJ2-5; D not certain. The CDR3 runs to 13 residues.

The V gene is TRBV25-1, the J gene TRBJ2-5, with D unclear. Germline V gene sequence: CDR1 MGHDK, CDR2 SYGVNS. V lost 5 bases and J 4 bases, leaving 14 bases between the germline ends. The CDR3 is 14 residues long. The CDR3 region has the DNA TGTGCCAGCAGTAGCAGGTTTAGGCCAGAGACCCAGTACTTC. Translating gives CASSSRFRPETQYF.

This clonotype showed up many times. The CDR3 DNA follows: TGTGCCAGCATCGGGACAGGGGGCGCAGGTTATGGCTACACCTTC. Translating it yields CASIGTGGAGYGYTF. V usage is TRBV28 and J usage is TRBJ1-2; 12 nucleotides align to TRBD1. CDR3 length equals 15 residues. The J segment lost 5 bases and the V segment lost 7 bases, leaving 8 bases of the junction unmatched. Germline V CDR1 and CDR2: MDHEN, SYDVKM.

CDR3 sequence reads: CSASPLFESGNTIYF. CDR3 coding DNA: TGCAGTGCTTCCCCCCTATTTGAATCTGGAAACACCATATATTTT. The chain is built from TRBV20-1 and TRBJ1-3; D is unclear. Trimming pared 5 bases from V and 1 base from J, leaving 15 bases between. This CDR3 has 15 residues. Germline values: CDR1 DFQATT, CDR2 SNEGSKA (reference sequence).

This clonotype was seen repeatedly, ten times or more. The chain combines TRBV29-1 with TRBJ1-1; unclear D gene. Trimming cost V 4 bases and J 1 base, with 10 bases left between them. This CDR3 comprises 13 residues. CDR1 SQVTM and CDR2 ANQGSEA come from the germline V gene. The CDR3 DNA reads TGCAGCGTTGGAAAGGACCCGAACACTGAAGCTTTCTTT. This sequence encodes CSVGKDPNTEAFF. Looking up the rest from reference TRBV29-1 and TRBJ1-1 gives the full variable domain: SAVISQKPSRDICQRGTSLTIQCQVDSQVTMMFWYRQQPGQSLTLIATANQGSEATYESGFVIDKFPISRPNLTFSTLTVSNMSPEDSSIYLCSVGKDPNTEAFFGQGTRLTVV.

This clonotype was detected many times. The chain uses TRBV11-2 and TRBJ1-6; 11 bases line up with TRBD1. Germline CDR1 reads SGHAT; CDR2 reads FQNNGV. This CDR3 has 14 amino acids. J lost 9 bases, V lost 5 bases, and 3 bases had no gene match. CDR3: CASSQDRGRSPLHF. CDR3 nucleotide sequence: TGTGCCAGCAGCCAGGACAGGGGGCGTTCACCCCTCCACTTT.

This clonotype was counted ten times or more. V and J are TRBV12-3 or TRBV12-4 and TRBJ2-4; TRBD1 aligns across 9 bases. With 2 bases clipped from V and 14 bases from J, the junction kept 13 bases outside the gene matches. The CDR3 runs 15 residues. CDR3 amino acids: CASSLLGQGFLIKYF. CDR3 in DNA: TGTGCCAGCAGTTTACTCGGACAGGGGTTTCTGATTAAGTACTTC.

The table lists this clonotype with many counts. The chain has TRBV20-1 and TRBJ1-1; no clear D gene. Germline CDR1 is DFQATT and CDR2 is SNEGSKA (reference sequence). There are 13 residues in the CDR3. V was clipped by 3 bases and J by 0 bases, with 8 bases between them. For the CDR3, the DNA is TGCAGTGCTAGGTTTTCCCTGAACACTGAAGCTTTCTTT. Translating it yields CSARFSLNTEAFF.

This clonotype occurred many times. This chain connects TRBV20-1 to TRBJ2-7; D might be TRBD1 (5 bases). Trimming stripped 6 bases from V and 2 bases from J, with 11 bases between. The CDR3 totals 12 residues. CDR1 is DFQATT and CDR2 is SNEGSKA in the germline V gene (reference sequence). This chain's CDR3 is CSAIGVTYEQYF. The CDR3 DNA follows: TGCAGTGCGATAGGGGTCACCTACGAGCAGTACTTC.

This clonotype was counted many times. This chain joins TRBV12-3 or TRBV12-4 and TRBJ2-2; weak D call: TRBD1 (6 bases). The CDR3 spans 14 residues. V was cut by 6 bases and J by 1 base, with 9 bases left in between. CDR3 nucleotide sequence: TGTGCCAGCAGAGAGACAGGGAACACCGGGGAGCTGTTTTTT. It translates to CASRETGNTGELFF.

This clonotype showed up many times. The chain couples TRBV19 to TRBJ2-5; tentative D call: TRBD2 (6 bases). Germline V gene data show CDR1 as LNHDA and CDR2 as SQIVND (reference sequence). This CDR3 contains 15 residues. V was trimmed by 0 bases and J by 4 bases, leaving 12 bases between them. The DNA of the CDR3 is TGTGCCAGTAGTATAGAGCGGGGATGGGGAGAGACCCAGTACTTC. Its protein is CASSIERGWGETQYF.

The table lists this clonotype with many counts. The gene calls are TRBV25-1 and TRBJ2-7; D possibly corresponds to TRBD2 (6 bases). There are 16 residues in the CDR3. Germline CDR1 is MGHDK and CDR2 is SYGVNS. Between the trimmed V and J ends, which lost 1 base and 5 bases, there was a span of 18 bases. The CDR3 loop is CASSEWGRGGEHEQYF. The CDR3 nucleotides are TGTGCCAGCAGTGAATGGGGAAGGGGAGGAGAACACGAGCAGTACTTC.

There are many counts of this clonotype. The gene calls are TRBV12-3 or TRBV12-4 and TRBJ1-1, with D possibly TRBD1 on 5 matching bases. The length of the CDR3 is 14 residues. Trimming removed 3 bases from V and 1 base from J, with 9 bases in between. In DNA, the CDR3 is TGTGCCAGCAGTTTCACAGGCCCGAACACTGAAGCTTTCTTT. Translating it yields CASSFTGPNTEAFF.

At least ten counts were recorded for this clonotype. This rearrangement joins TRBV6-2 or TRBV6-3 to TRBJ1-2; TRBD1 matches at 8 bases. CDR1 and CDR2 (germline): MNHEY, SVGEGT. V was clipped by 6 bases and J by 3 bases; unmatched bases: 9. This CDR3 is built from 15 residues. In nucleotides, the CDR3 is TGTGCCAGCAGGCGAGACAGGGGCCCTTACTATGGCTACACCTTC. As protein: CASRRDRGPYYGYTF.

The chain combines TRBV20-1 with TRBJ2-7; D is unclear. The germline CDR1 and CDR2 sequences are DFQATT and SNEGSKA (reference sequence). The ends were cut back, 3 bases at V and 0 bases at J, with 9 bases in the middle. This CDR3 spans 13 amino acids. DNA for the CDR3: TGCAGTGCTAGCCACACTTACTCCTACGAGCAGTACTTC. Protein: CSASHTYSYEQYF.

This clonotype has a count of ten or more. The chain uses TRBV10-2 and TRBJ1-1; no firm D call. Germline V CDR1 and CDR2: WSHSY, SAAADI. V was shortened by 7 bases and J by 4 bases, with 10 bases between the two germline ends. CDR3 length: 12 residues. For the CDR3, the DNA is TGCGCCAGCACCCCCCTCGGCACTGAAGCTTTCTTT. The encoded protein is CASTPLGTEAFF.

Many counts were recorded for this clonotype. The gene calls are TRBV19 and TRBJ1-1, with D possibly matching TRBD1 (6 bases). The V gene lost 9 bases and the J gene lost 5 bases, with 22 bases spanning the gap. The CDR3 covers 15 residues. Germline CDR1 reads LNHDA; CDR2 reads SQIVND (reference sequence). The CDR3 DNA follows: TGTGCCAGCTGCGCGGTGTTTAGGGGGAGAACTGAAGCTTTCTTT. Encoded protein: CASCAVFRGRTEAFF. The variable domain in full, with the rest retrieved from reference TRBV19 and TRBJ1-1, is DGGITQSPKYLFRKEGQNVTLSCEQNLNHDAMYWYRQDPGQGLRLIYYSQIVNDFQKGDIAEGYSVSREKKESFPLTVTSAQKNPTAFYLCASCAVFRGRTEAFFGQGTRLTVV.

The gene calls are TRBV19 and TRBJ2-2; 12 nucleotides align to TRBD1. Germline V gene sequence: CDR1 LNHDA, CDR2 SQIVND (reference sequence). The V gene end was trimmed by 5 bases and the J gene end by 7 bases; junction bases not matched to a gene: 14. The CDR3 runs to 18 residues. CDR3 in amino acids: CASSAHSGTGGRDGELFF. The CDR3 DNA follows: TGTGCCAGTAGTGCCCACTCCGGGACAGGGGGCAGGGACGGGGAGCTGTTTTTT.

This clonotype was counted ten times or more. The chain uses TRBV29-1 and TRBJ1-1, with TRBD1 as a possible D gene (5 bases). Per the germline V gene, CDR1 is SQVTM and CDR2 is ANQGSEA. This CDR3 spans 14 amino acids. V dropped 4 bases and J dropped 1 base, with 13 bases sitting between them. The CDR3: CSVGMGGTNTEAFF. The CDR3 region has the DNA TGCAGCGTTGGAATGGGGGGGACGAACACTGAAGCTTTCTTT.

The chain combines TRBV30 with TRBJ1-6; a possible D gene is TRBD1 (6 bases). CDR3 size: 14 residues. The V and J ends lost 3 bases and 5 bases respectively, with 11 bases between them. CDR1 and CDR2 (germline): GTSNPN, SVGIG (reference sequence). The CDR3 coding sequence is TGTGCCTGGAGGGGAGGGACAAATAATTCACCCCTCCACTTT. As protein: CAWRGGTNNSPLHF.

The chain recombines TRBV6-1 with TRBJ1-2; the D gene is possibly TRBD1 (5 bases). Germline V CDR1 and CDR2: MNHNS, SASEGT. The CDR3 covers 14 residues. Deletions cut 6 bases from V and 8 bases from J, with 19 bases between. CDR3 region: CASRRGAFSQGYTF. The CDR3, as DNA: TGTGCCAGCAGACGCGGGGCTTTCTCCCAGGGCTACACCTTC.

This clonotype showed up many times. Here the CDR3 reads CASSPAGTAAPEQYF. The CDR3 coding sequence is TGTGCCAGCAGTCCCGCCGGGACTGCCGCTCCCGAGCAGTACTTC. The rearrangement joins TRBV28 to TRBJ2-7, with TRBD2 as a possible D gene (6 bases). V dropped 5 bases and J dropped 6 bases, with 20 bases sitting between them. The CDR3 spans 15 residues. Germline V CDR1 and CDR2: MDHEN, SYDVKM.

Ten or more counts support this clonotype. This sequence joins TRBV3-1 and TRBJ1-2, with 7 nucleotides matching TRBD1. Trimming took 1 base from V and 9 from J; bases not matched to a gene: 5. Germline CDR1 and CDR2: LGHDT and YNNKEL (reference sequence). The CDR3 loop spans 13 amino acids. Here the CDR3 reads CASSQGQGGSYTF. CDR3 coding DNA: TGTGCCAGCAGCCAAGGACAGGGCGGGAGCTACACCTTC. Filled out from reference TRBV3-1 and TRBJ1-2, the complete variable domain reads DTAVSQTPKYLVTQMGNDKSIKCEQNLGHDTMYWYKQDSKKFLKIMFSYNNKELIINETVPNRFSPKSPDKAHLNLHINSLELGDSAVYFCASSQGQGGSYTFGSGTRLTVV.